This T cell receptor beta chain was observed in a study of shared clonotypes between healthy human individuals. The naive CD8 population came from CD45RO-negative cells selected for CCR7, without terminally differentiated effector memory CD45RA+ cells. Deletions cut 4 bases from V and 2 bases from J, with 13 bases between. This CDR3 spans 15 amino acids. Germline CDR1 reads SGHDT; CDR2 reads YYEEEE. Clones were read by immunoSEQ multiplex PCR, and TCRdb kept only the in-frame ones, dropping some. The sample has about 1.9 million clones, 93% seen once. The sequenced material came from naive CD8+ T cells from PBMCs. The chain has TRBV5-6 and TRBJ2-4; a weak D match, TRBD1 (5 bases). This receptor was taken from a man younger than 35 in good health. Some clones in this sample may be carry-over from other donors' samples. The CDR3 reads CASSQGASPKNIQYF. CDR3 sequence (DNA): TGTGCCAGCAGCCAGGGTGCCTCCCCCAAAAACATTCAGTACTTC.